This entry lists 32 T cell receptor beta chains sequenced from one sample in a study of shared clonotypes between healthy human individuals. Repertoires were generated with immunoSEQ multiplex PCR, while TCRdb's copy carries only in-frame clones and drops some. The table lists some 2.1 million clones, around 93% of them singletons. Terminally differentiated effector memory CD45RA+ cells were excluded from the naive CD8 cells, which were CD45RO-negative and positively selected for CCR7. The material sequenced was naive CD8+ T cells from PBMCs. Receptors were obtained from a man aged 18 to 30 in good health. Some clones in this sample may be carry-over from other donors' samples.

This chain's CDR3 is CASSAGHRVWNEQFF. The CDR3 bases are TGTGCCAGTAGTGCCGGACACCGCGTCTGGAATGAGCAGTTCTTC. The chain is built from TRBV19 and TRBJ2-1; D is perhaps TRBD1 (5 bases). The V and J ends lost 5 bases and 7 bases respectively, with 18 bases between them. The V gene's germline CDR1 is LNHDA and CDR2 SQIVND (reference sequence). The CDR3 contains 15 residues.

The J gene is TRBJ1-2, the V gene TRBV7-2, with D hard to call. This CDR3 comprises 15 residues. V was clipped by 5 bases and J by 6 bases, with 19 bases between them. The germline gives CDR1 SGHTA, CDR2 FQGNSA. In nucleotides, the CDR3 is TGTGCCAGCAGCCCTAGGGCCGGAGGCGCAAATGGCTACACCTTC. It encodes CASSPRAGGANGYTF.

This clone was picked up one time. The rearrangement joins TRBV6-6 to TRBJ2-1; unclear D gene. V gave up 8 bases and J gave up 10 bases, with 9 bases separating them. CDR3 length: 10 amino acids. The germline CDR1 and CDR2 sequences are MNHNY and SVGAGI (reference sequence). CDR3 region: CASGLPEQFF. The CDR3 DNA follows: TGTGCCAGCGGCCTTCCGGAGCAGTTCTTC.

This chain links TRBV7-3 with TRBJ2-5; 7 nucleotides line up with TRBD2. The CDR3 is 14 residues long. The V and J ends lost 5 bases and 3 bases, in that order; junction bases with no gene match: 6. CDR1 is SGHTA, CDR2 FQGTGA, per germline. CDR3 protein: CASSRSAGKETQYF. CDR3 in DNA: TGTGCCAGCAGCCGATCAGCGGGAAAAGAGACCCAGTACTTC. The full variable domain, completed using reference TRBV7-3 and TRBJ2-5, is GAGVSQTPSNKVTEKGKYVELRCDPISGHTALYWYRQSLGQGPEFLIYFQGTGAADDSGLPNDRFFAVRPEGSVSTLKIQRTERGDSAVYLCASSRSAGKETQYFGPGTRLLVL.

This chain uses TRBV28 with TRBJ1-2, with TRBD1 identical over 10 bases. Germline V gene data show CDR1 as MDHEN and CDR2 as SYDVKM. This CDR3 has 13 amino acids. V lost 10 bases and J lost 8; bases outside the gene matches: 10. This CDR3 is CAKMDRGTGGYTF. The CDR3 DNA is TGTGCCAAAATGGACAGGGGGACCGGGGGCTACACCTTC.

The chain employs TRBV6-1 and TRBJ1-2; no clear D gene. V lost 6 bases and J lost 1, with 15 bases in between. Germline V gene sequence: CDR1 MNHNS, CDR2 SASEGT. This CDR3 comprises 15 residues. CDR3 loop: CASSPFKGLNYGYTF. CDR3 bases: TGTGCCAGCAGCCCCTTTAAGGGCCTTAACTATGGCTACACCTTC.

The chain uses TRBV27 and TRBJ2-1, with D possibly called TRBD1 or TRBD2 (6 bases each). The V gene lost 2 bases and the J gene lost 5 bases, with 22 bases spanning the gap. CDR1 is MNHEY and CDR2 is SMNVEV in the germline V gene (reference sequence). CDR3 length: 18 amino acids. This CDR3 is CASSLRGANRESNNEQFF. CDR3 in DNA: TGTGCCAGCAGTTTAAGGGGGGCGAACCGAGAATCAAACAATGAGCAGTTCTTC.

This chain connects TRBV27 to TRBJ1-1; D might be TRBD1 (5 bases). V dropped 8 bases and J dropped 4 bases, with 11 bases sitting between them. Germline V gene data show CDR1 as MNHEY and CDR2 as SMNVEV (reference sequence). The CDR3 has 12 residues. For the CDR3, the DNA is TGTGCCAGCGGGGGGAGTTTCACTGAAGCTTTCTTT. It is translated as CASGGSFTEAFF.

Regarding this clone: This likely comes from a read error, as the CDR3 has no conserved phenylalanine or tryptophan at its end. The chain has TRBV7-2 and TRBJ1-5; tentative D call: TRBD1 (6 bases). This CDR3 spans 15 amino acids. V lost 5 bases and J lost 5, with 16 bases in between. In germline, CDR1 is SGHTA, CDR2 FQGNSA. CDR3 coding DNA: TGTGCCAGCAGCCCCAGGTCGCAGGGGTATCAGCCCCAGCATTCT. This sequence encodes CASSPRSQGYQPQHS.

The chain has TRBV19 and TRBJ1-2, with TRBD1 as a possible D gene (5 bases). Trimming took off 7 bases at V and 3 bases at J, with 24 bases between the two ends. Germline CDR1 reads LNHDA; CDR2 reads SQIVND (reference sequence). CDR3 size: 17 residues. The CDR3 DNA sequence: TGTGCCAGTATGGGGGTGTCGGCTCTCAGAGGGGACTATGGCTACACCTTC. Residues: CASMGVSALRGDYGYTF.

In the case of this clone: The identical CDR3 is also encoded by other nucleotide sequences in the sample. V gene TRBV19 combines with J gene TRBJ2-7; no clear D gene. This CDR3 comprises 12 residues. Germline CDR1 and CDR2: LNHDA and SQIVND (reference sequence). Trimming removed 1 base from V and 4 bases from J, with 5 bases in between. The CDR3 sequence is CASSIGPYEQYF. The DNA for the CDR3 is TGTGCCAGTAGTATAGGTCCGTACGAGCAGTACTTC.

With regard to this clone: The same CDR3 also results from other DNA sequences found in this sample. This sequence joins TRBV9 and TRBJ2-7, with D unresolved. CDR1 SGDLS and CDR2 YYNGEE come from the germline V gene. Trimming left V 2 bases short and J 0 bases short, with 12 bases between. The CDR3 has 15 amino acids. CDR3 sequence reads: CASSVGAGGSYEQYF. The CDR3 nucleotides are TGTGCCAGCAGCGTTGGTGCAGGCGGCTCCTACGAGCAGTACTTC.

V and J are TRBV27 and TRBJ2-1; 12 nucleotides line up with TRBD2. V gave up 10 bases and J gave up 5 bases; unmatched junction bases: 15. The CDR3 is made up of 17 amino acids. Germline V gene sequence: CDR1 MNHEY, CDR2 SMNVEV (reference sequence). CDR3 region: CATGGLAGFRANNEQFF. The CDR3 bases are TGTGCCACCGGGGGACTAGCGGGTTTCAGGGCAAACAATGAGCAGTTCTTC.

The chain employs TRBV5-4 and TRBJ1-4, with TRBD1 as a possible D gene (6 bases). Between the trimmed V and J ends, which lost 0 bases and 7 bases, there was a span of 10 bases. Looked up from germline, CDR1 is SGHNT and CDR2 is YYREEE (reference sequence). This CDR3 contains 14 residues. The CDR3 DNA reads as TGTGCCAGCAGCTTGGAACAGGGCTTTGAAAAACTGTTTTTT. This translates into CASSLEQGFEKLFF.

The gene calls are TRBV7-6 and TRBJ2-2, with 7 bases fitting TRBD2. V dropped 3 bases and J dropped 5; count of bases not matched to a gene: 6. CDR1 is SGHVS, CDR2 FNYEAQ, per germline. The CDR3 runs 15 residues. The CDR3 here is CASSFVAGETGELFF. CDR3 nucleotides: TGTGCCAGCAGCTTTGTTGCGGGAGAGACCGGGGAGCTGTTTTTT.

This clone was recorded once. DNA for the CDR3: TGTGCCAGCAGCTTGAAGCCGGGACAGCAAGAGACCCAGTACTTC. Translation: CASSLKPGQQETQYF. The J gene is TRBJ2-5, the V gene TRBV5-6, with TRBD1 matching over 7 bases. The J segment lost 2 bases and the V segment lost 1 base, leaving 5 bases of the junction unmatched. This CDR3 is built from 15 residues. Germline CDR1 reads SGHDT; CDR2 reads YYEEEE.

The chain couples TRBV28 to TRBJ2-7; 8 nucleotides line up with TRBD1. The CDR3 is 17 amino acids. J was trimmed by 6 bases and V by 4 bases; bases with no gene match: 17. The germline gives CDR1 MDHEN, CDR2 SYDVKM. CDR3 in DNA: TGTGCCAGCAGTTCTCAAGGGACAGGCTTCGTGGGGCTCGAGCAGTACTTC. Its translation is CASSSQGTGFVGLEQYF.

The chain joins TRBV27 to TRBJ1-4; no reliable D call. The CDR3 has 16 residues. Germline CDR1 and CDR2: MNHEY and SMNVEV (reference sequence). V shed 5 bases and J shed 6 bases, with 19 bases lying between them. The CDR3 protein is CASSPVERAGYEKLFF. In DNA, the CDR3 is TGTGCCAGCAGTCCCGTTGAGCGGGCGGGATATGAAAAACTGTTTTTT.

The rearrangement uses TRBV9 and TRBJ2-5, with 9 bases lining up with TRBD1. V was pared by 0 bases and J by 4 bases, with 7 bases of the junction left unmatched. This CDR3 contains 16 residues. Germline values: CDR1 SGDLS, CDR2 YYNGEE. The CDR3 loop reads CASSVEYRGQGETQYF. The DNA of the CDR3 is TGTGCCAGCAGCGTAGAGTACAGGGGGCAAGGAGAGACCCAGTACTTC. Full variable domain (missing parts from reference TRBV9 and TRBJ2-5): DSGVTQTPKHLITATGQRVTLRCSPRSGDLSVYWYQQSLDQGLQFLIQYYNGEERAKGNILERFSAQQFPDLHSELNLSSLELGDSALYFCASSVEYRGQGETQYFGPGTRLLVL.

Comment on this clone: Other DNA sequences within the sample encode an identical CDR3. The chain couples TRBV27 to TRBJ2-2, with a weak D call TRBD1 (6 bases). V shed 2 bases and J shed 6 bases, with 10 bases lying between them. The CDR3 length is 14 residues. Germline V gene sequence: CDR1 MNHEY, CDR2 SMNVEV (reference sequence). The CDR3 bases are TGTGCCAGCAGTTTAGGGGGCAGGGCCGGGGAGCTGTTTTTT. Encoded protein: CASSLGGRAGELFF.

The rearrangement joins TRBV29-1 to TRBJ1-2; weak D call: TRBD1 (6 bases). Trimming took off 2 bases at V and 8 bases at J, with 18 bases between the two ends. Germline V CDR1 and CDR2: SQVTM, ANQGSEA. This CDR3 is 14 amino acids long. The CDR3 loop is CSVEPTGVLGGYTF. As DNA, the CDR3 is TGCAGCGTTGAACCGACAGGCGTCCTAGGGGGCTACACCTTC. Using reference TRBV29-1 and TRBJ1-2 for the parts outside the CDR3, the full variable domain is SAVISQKPSRDICQRGTSLTIQCQVDSQVTMMFWYRQQPGQSLTLIATANQGSEATYESGFVIDKFPISRPNLTFSTLTVSNMSPEDSSIYLCSVEPTGVLGGYTFGSGTRLTVV.

J is TRBJ2-5 and V is TRBV5-5; D unclear. Germline values: CDR1 SGHKS, CDR2 YYEKEE (reference sequence). This CDR3 is built from 15 residues. The V and J ends lost 0 bases and 1 base respectively, with 10 bases between them. CDR3 region: CASSLAAGPQETQYF. Written as DNA, the CDR3 is TGTGCCAGCAGCTTGGCCGCCGGACCCCAAGAGACCCAGTACTTC.

This sequence joins TRBV28 and TRBJ2-7; D is ambiguous. The V gene's germline CDR1 is MDHEN and CDR2 SYDVKM. Trimming stripped 3 bases from V and 1 base from J, with 7 bases between. CDR3 size: 13 residues. In DNA, the CDR3 is TGTGCCAGCAGTTTCCAGAATTCCTACGAGCAGTACTTC. It specifies CASSFQNSYEQYF.

This rearrangement joins TRBV28 to TRBJ1-2, with no clear D. Germline CDR1 reads MDHEN; CDR2 reads SYDVKM. The V and J ends lost 4 bases and 8 bases respectively, with 14 bases between them. The CDR3 extends over 13 amino acids. CDR3: CASSSRKYRGYTF. DNA of the CDR3: TGTGCCAGCAGTTCCCGGAAATATCGAGGCTACACCTTC.

This chain connects TRBV10-3 to TRBJ2-7; D remains unclear. The CDR3 loop spans 12 amino acids. The germline CDR1 and CDR2 sequences are ENHRY and SYGVKD. V dropped 8 bases and J dropped 4 bases, with 12 bases sitting between them. CDR3 sequence: CAIGDTLYEQYF. CDR3 bases: TGTGCCATCGGAGACACCTTATACGAGCAGTACTTC.

The chain is built from TRBV5-6 and TRBJ1-2; no firm D call. Trimming cost V 4 bases and J 4 bases, with 14 bases left between them. The CDR3 is 14 amino acids. Germline V gives CDR1 SGHDT, CDR2 YYEEEE. CDR3 bases: TGTGCCAGCAGCCTGAGGGCTGTCAGCTATGGCTACACCTTC. Translated, it gives CASSLRAVSYGYTF.

The chain carries TRBV28 and TRBJ2-2; 7 bases agree with TRBD1. Trimming removed 5 bases from V and 0 bases from J; junction bases left unmatched: 9. Germline CDR1 is MDHEN and CDR2 is SYDVKM. This CDR3 comprises 17 residues. CDR3 loop: CASSTDRESTNTGELFF. The CDR3 DNA sequence: TGTGCCAGCAGTACAGACAGGGAGAGCACGAACACCGGGGAGCTGTTTTTT.

In this sample, this clone turned up once. The chain is built from TRBV4-1 and TRBJ2-1; TRBD1 agrees at 12 bases. The CDR3 is made up of 15 amino acids. Trimming took 2 bases from V and 12 from J; bases not matched to a gene: 8. The germline CDR1 and CDR2 sequences are MGHRA and YSYEKL. The CDR3 loop is CASSQSGTGGKWQFF. The CDR3 DNA reads as TGCGCCAGCAGCCAAAGCGGGACAGGGGGCAAGTGGCAGTTCTTC.

This chain uses TRBV6-1 with TRBJ1-1; 7 nucleotides agree with TRBD1. CDR3 length: 15 residues. V was pared by 5 bases and J by 0 bases, with 6 bases of the junction left unmatched. Germline loops: CDR1 MNHNS, CDR2 SASEGT. CDR3 region: CASSPWTGMNTEAFF. The DNA of the CDR3 is TGTGCCAGCAGTCCTTGGACAGGAATGAACACTGAAGCTTTCTTT.

V gene TRBV11-2 combines with J gene TRBJ2-7, with D perhaps being TRBD1 or TRBD2 (6 bases each). The ends were cut back, 7 bases at V and 0 bases at J, with 19 bases in the middle. CDR1 SGHAT and CDR2 FQNNGV come from the germline V gene. This CDR3 comprises 16 residues. DNA for the CDR3: TGTGCCAGCAATAGAGGGGGGCAGAGGAGCTCCTACGAGCAGTACTTC. This encodes CASNRGGQRSSYEQYF.

The chain employs TRBV6-1 and TRBJ1-5, with D uncertain. From germline, CDR1 is MNHNS and CDR2 SASEGT. The CDR3 is 14 amino acids. V gave up 2 bases and J gave up 5 bases, with 10 bases separating them. CDR3 residues: CASSETRTDQPQHF. Here the CDR3 DNA reads TGTGCCAGCAGTGAAACCCGGACCGATCAGCCCCAGCATTTT.

The chain uses TRBV7-3 and TRBJ1-1, with D perhaps matching TRBD1 (5 bases). Germline values: CDR1 SGHTA, CDR2 FQGTGA. V was trimmed by 1 base and J by 0 bases, leaving 15 bases between them. The CDR3 runs 17 residues. The CDR3 DNA reads TGTGCCAGCAGCTTAAATGGGGGTCCCTTGATGAACACTGAAGCTTTCTTT. This sequence encodes CASSLNGGPLMNTEAFF. Full variable domain (remainder filled in from reference TRBV7-3 and TRBJ1-1): GAGVSQTPSNKVTEKGKYVELRCDPISGHTALYWYRQSLGQGPEFLIYFQGTGAADDSGLPNDRFFAVRPEGSVSTLKIQRTERGDSAVYLCASSLNGGPLMNTEAFFGQGTRLTVV.